The 26 T cell receptor beta chains given below trace back to one sample, sequenced in a study of T-cell reconstitution after alpha-beta-depleted transplantation in children. Researchers prepared the TCRbeta library using unique molecular identifiers, the study reports. TCRdb re-called the PCR reads with MiXCR, one entry per CDR3 protein. The sample has over 200,000 distinct CDR3 sequences; roughly a tenth are singletons. The sample consisted of PBMCs, taken before TCRalphabeta/CD19-depleted stem cell transplant. These receptors were collected from a child less than two years old with acute myeloid leukemia, due to receive a stem cell transplant.

V is TRBV4-2 and J is TRBJ2-7; 10 bases line up with TRBD2. Trimming at V came to 1 base and at J to 3 bases, leaving 3 bases not matched to a gene. CDR1 LGHNA and CDR2 YNFKEQ come from the germline V gene. This CDR3 has 15 residues. The CDR3 DNA sequence: TGTGCCAGCAGCCAAGCCGGGACTAGCGACTACGAGCAGTACTTC. Its translation: CASSQAGTSDYEQYF.

This clonotype was counted many times. The chain joins TRBV10-3 to TRBJ2-7; TRBD2 matches 9 bases. Germline trimming cut 7 bases from V and 6 bases from J; bases unmatched to any gene: 13. Germline V gives CDR1 ENHRY, CDR2 SYGVKD. The CDR3 sequence is 15 residues long. This chain's CDR3 is CAITPGAGGGREQYF. The CDR3 nucleotides read TGTGCCATCACCCCGGGGGCGGGAGGGGGACGCGAGCAGTACTTC.

Many counts were recorded for this clonotype. This chain uses TRBV5-6 with TRBJ1-5; D might be TRBD1 (5 bases). The V and J ends lost 2 bases and 0 bases respectively, with 12 bases between them. Germline CDR1 SGHDT, CDR2 YYEEEE. The CDR3 length is 16 residues. Here the CDR3 reads CASSFGRVNSNQPQHF. Here the CDR3 DNA reads TGTGCCAGCAGCTTTGGCAGGGTCAATAGCAATCAGCCCCAGCATTTT.

This clonotype has a count of ten or more. The chain carries TRBV5-1 and TRBJ2-5; the D gene could be TRBD1 or TRBD2 (7 bases each). Trimming removed 2 bases from V and 3 bases from J, with 14 bases in between. The germline CDR1 and CDR2 sequences are SGHRS and YFSETQ. The CDR3 runs to 15 residues. CDR3 sequence (DNA): TGCGCCAGCAGCTTAGTCCCAGGGGGGGAAGAGACCCAGTACTTC. It translates to CASSLVPGGEETQYF.

This clonotype came up many times. The chain is built from TRBV5-1 and TRBJ2-3, with a tentative D call TRBD2 (5 bases). V gave up 0 bases and J gave up 3 bases, with 8 bases separating them. CDR1 is SGHRS and CDR2 is YFSETQ in the germline V gene. The length of the CDR3 is 14 residues. Written as DNA, the CDR3 is TGCGCCAGCAGCTTGGTCCCGGGAACAGATACGCAGTATTTT. Translating it yields CASSLVPGTDTQYF.

This clonotype was counted ten times or more. The chain uses TRBV5-1 and TRBJ2-3; the match to TRBD1 covers 9 bases. The CDR3 sequence is 15 residues long. The germline gives CDR1 SGHRS, CDR2 YFSETQ. V was pared by 4 bases and J by 2 bases, with 5 bases of the junction left unmatched. The CDR3 DNA reads TGCGCCAGCAGCGCCCGGGACAGGGACACAGATACGCAGTATTTT. It codes for CASSARDRDTDTQYF.

This clonotype has at least ten counts. In nucleotides, the CDR3 is TGTGCCAGCAGCGTAGGTGGTGGGAGCAGGTACAATGAGCAGTTCTTC. This codes for CASSVGGGSRYNEQFF. The genes are TRBV9 and TRBJ2-1, with a possible D match to TRBD2 (5 bases). The germline V and J ends were trimmed by 0 bases and 4 bases, with 14 bases remaining between them. This CDR3 has 16 amino acids. The germline V gene has CDR1 SGDLS and CDR2 YYNGEE.

This clonotype has more than one count but fewer than ten. V is TRBV9 and J is TRBJ2-6; no definite D call. CDR3 length: 15 amino acids. The germline V gene encodes CDR1 SGDLS and CDR2 YYNGEE. The V and J ends lost 2 bases and 4 bases respectively, with 10 bases between them. DNA of the CDR3: TGTGCCAGCAGCGTCGTCGAGTTGGGGGCCAACGTCCTGACTTTC. Translated, it gives CASSVVELGANVLTF. Filled out from reference TRBV9 and TRBJ2-6, the complete variable domain reads DSGVTQTPKHLITATGQRVTLRCSPRSGDLSVYWYQQSLDQGLQFLIQYYNGEERAKGNILERFSAQQFPDLHSELNLSSLELGDSALYFCASSVVELGANVLTFGAGSRLTVL.

At least ten counts were recorded for this clonotype. This rearrangement joins TRBV29-1 to TRBJ2-3, with D tentatively TRBD2 (5 bases). This CDR3 spans 13 amino acids. Germline V gene data show CDR1 as SQVTM and CDR2 as ANQGSEA. V was clipped by 2 bases and J by 5 bases, with 11 bases between them. CDR3 DNA sequence: TGCAGCGTTGAACCCACGGCGGGAGATACGCAGTATTTT. Translated, it gives CSVEPTAGDTQYF.

The chain couples TRBV2 to TRBJ2-1; TRBD1 matches at 8 bases. Trimming took 8 bases from V and 5 from J; bases not matched to a gene: 11. The CDR3 consists of 15 residues. Germline values: CDR1 SNHLY, CDR2 FYNNEI. The DNA for the CDR3 is TGTGCCAGCCCTAGGGCGGACAGGGTTGACAATGAGCAGTTCTTC. Residues: CASPRADRVDNEQFF.

This clonotype appeared many times. This chain links TRBV20-1 with TRBJ1-6; D not resolved. V was trimmed by 0 bases and J by 0 bases, leaving 12 bases between them. The germline CDR1 and CDR2 sequences are DFQATT and SNEGSKA (reference sequence). The CDR3 runs 17 residues. The CDR3: CSARDLAESSYNSPLHF. CDR3 nucleotides: TGCAGTGCTAGAGATCTTGCGGAGAGCTCCTATAATTCACCCCTCCACTTT.

This clonotype was seen many times. The chain links TRBV20-1 to TRBJ1-2; D may be TRBD1 (6 bases). Germline CDR1 and CDR2: DFQATT and SNEGSKA (reference sequence). This CDR3 region has 14 residues. With 6 bases removed from V and 3 bases from J, the gap between germline ends came to 17 bases. The CDR3 region is CSAMTGYQHYGYTF. The CDR3 nucleotides read TGCAGTGCCATGACAGGATACCAACACTATGGCTACACCTTC.

This clonotype was observed at least ten times. This CDR3 is CASSRLAVPTDTQYF. The CDR3 DNA sequence: TGTGCCAGCAGCCGACTAGCGGTGCCCACAGATACGCAGTATTTT. J is TRBJ2-3 and V is TRBV5-6, with 9 positions matching TRBD2. The J segment lost 2 bases and the V segment lost 4 bases, leaving 5 bases of the junction unmatched. CDR1 is SGHDT, CDR2 YYEEEE, per germline. There are 15 residues in the CDR3. The variable domain in full, completed from reference TRBV5-6 and TRBJ2-3, reads DAGVTQSPTHLIKTRGQQVTLRCSPKSGHDTVSWYQQALGQGPQFIFQYYEEEERQRGNFPDRFSGHQFPNYSSELNVNALLLGDSALYLCASSRLAVPTDTQYFGPGTRLTVL.

This clonotype was counted many times. The chain carries TRBV15 and TRBJ2-3, with 8 positions matching TRBD1. Germline trimming cut 2 bases from V and 4 bases from J; bases unmatched to any gene: 5. Germline V gene data show CDR1 as LNHNV and CDR2 as YYDKDF (reference sequence). The CDR3 runs 15 residues. CDR3 nucleotide sequence: TGTGCCACCAGCAGACAGGGGGCAGGGGCAGATACGCAGTATTTT. Its protein product is CATSRQGAGADTQYF.

This clonotype showed up just a few times. The chain couples TRBV30 to TRBJ1-5; D remains ambiguous. The germline V and J ends were trimmed by 2 bases and 3 bases, with 11 bases remaining between them. CDR3 length equals 14 residues. CDR1 is GTSNPN, CDR2 SVGIG, per germline (reference sequence). CDR3 nucleotides: TGTGCCTGGAGTCTTGGACGGATCAATCAGCCCCAGCATTTT. Translation gives CAWSLGRINQPQHF.

Many counts were recorded for this clonotype. The rearrangement links TRBV28 to TRBJ1-1; D gene unclear. The CDR3 has 15 residues. Germline V gives CDR1 MDHEN, CDR2 SYDVKM. V was shortened by 3 bases and J by 0 bases, with 11 bases between the two germline ends. CDR3 residues: CASSFGGRLNTEAFF. The CDR3, as DNA: TGTGCCAGCAGTTTCGGAGGCCGATTGAACACTGAAGCTTTCTTT. The full variable domain, with the rest looked up from reference TRBV28 and TRBJ1-1, is DVKVTQSSRYLVKRTGEKVFLECVQDMDHENMFWYRQDPGLGLRLIYFSYDVKMKEKGDIPEGYSVSREKKERFSLILESASTNQTSMYLCASSFGGRLNTEAFFGQGTRLTVV.

This clonotype is a singleton in its sample. The chain employs TRBV18 and TRBJ2-4; tentative D call: TRBD1 (6 bases). With 5 bases removed from V and 0 bases from J, the gap between germline ends came to 11 bases. There are 15 residues in the CDR3. Per the germline V gene, CDR1 is KGHSH and CDR2 is LQKENI. The CDR3, as DNA: TGTGCCAGCTCATACCCGACAGGAGCCAAAAACATTCAGTACTTC. Its protein is CASSYPTGAKNIQYF.

The chain recombines TRBV4-2 with TRBJ2-6; TRBD2 might be the D (6 bases). The CDR3 is 16 residues long. Trimming took 0 bases from V and 1 from J, leaving 7 bases between them. Germline assignment: CDR1 LGHNA and CDR2 YNFKEQ. The CDR3 here is CASSQERGSGANVLTF. The CDR3 DNA sequence: TGTGCCAGCAGCCAAGAACGGGGGTCTGGGGCCAACGTCCTGACTTTC.

Comments on this clonotype: With a much larger clone just one base away, this may be a read error. The chain recombines TRBV30 with TRBJ2-7; maybe TRBD2 (5 bases). Germline assignment: CDR1 GTSNPN and CDR2 SVGIG (reference sequence). The V end was cut by 0 bases, the J end by 7 bases, with 7 bases between. The CDR3 is 11 amino acids. The CDR3 region has the DNA TGTGCCTGGAGTGTATCGGGGGAGCAGTACTTC. It codes for CAWSVSGEQYF.

This clonotype has ten or more counts. The V call is TRBV2, the J call TRBJ2-3; D is possibly TRBD2 (5 bases). This CDR3 has 14 residues. V gave up 4 bases and J gave up 1 base, with 9 bases separating them. CDR1 SNHLY and CDR2 FYNNEI come from the germline V gene. CDR3 sequence reads: CASSVMGGTDTQYF. DNA for the CDR3: TGTGCCAGCAGTGTTATGGGAGGCACAGATACGCAGTATTTT.

Only a few counts were recorded for this clonotype. This could be a read error, since a much larger clone is one nucleotide away. The CDR3 DNA sequence: TGCAGTGGGCTAGCGGACCGGGGGGTCAATAAGCAGTTCTTC. It translates to CSGLADRGVNKQFF. The chain combines TRBV20-1 with TRBJ2-1; 7 positions match TRBD2. The CDR3 consists of 14 residues. Germline loops: CDR1 DFQATT, CDR2 SNEGSKA (reference sequence).

This clonotype was detected ten times or more. V usage is TRBV6-1 and J usage is TRBJ1-2; a possible D gene is TRBD1 (5 bases). Germline CDR1 is MNHNS and CDR2 is SASEGT. The CDR3 runs to 13 residues. Trimming cost V 6 bases and J 4 bases, with 12 bases left between them. The chain's CDR3 is CASRGTYFYGYTF. As DNA, the CDR3 is TGTGCCAGCAGAGGGACCTACTTCTATGGCTACACCTTC.

This clonotype was counted many times. The gene calls are TRBV20-1 and TRBJ1-4; tentatively, D is TRBD1 (5 bases). Trimming took 1 base from V and 7 from J, leaving 16 bases between them. This CDR3 has 15 residues. The V gene's germline CDR1 is DFQATT and CDR2 SNEGSKA (reference sequence). CDR3 loop: CSARGRGVQREKLFF. CDR3 coding DNA: TGCAGTGCTAGAGGGCGGGGGGTTCAACGTGAAAAACTGTTTTTT.

This clonotype appeared many times. The chain joins TRBV11-2 to TRBJ2-5, with a weak D call TRBD2 (5 bases). The V and J ends lost 2 bases and 2 bases respectively, with 15 bases between them. Per germline, CDR1 SGHAT and CDR2 FQNNGV. The length of the CDR3 is 16 residues. DNA of the CDR3: TGTGCCAGCAGCTTACCCCGGACTGGAGGACAAGAGACCCAGTACTTC. Translation: CASSLPRTGGQETQYF. Based on the CDR3 plus reference TRBV11-2 and TRBJ2-5, the full variable domain is EAGVAQSPRYKIIEKRQSVAFWCNPISGHATLYWYQQILGQGPKLLIQFQNNGVVDDSQLPKDRFSAERLKGVDSTLKIQPAKLEDSAVYLCASSLPRTGGQETQYFGPGTRLLVL.

This clonotype was detected only once. The chain recombines TRBV12-3 or TRBV12-4 with TRBJ1-1; no clear D. The CDR3 runs to 11 residues. The V gene lost 7 bases and the J gene lost 2 bases, with 5 bases spanning the gap. The CDR3 region is CASNTNTEAFF. The CDR3 region has the DNA TGTGCCAGCAACACAAACACTGAAGCTTTCTTT.

The sample holds many counts of this clonotype. The junction shows a germline mismatch at one end, possibly a read error. This chain links TRBV5-1 with TRBJ2-7, with 7 bases that match TRBD2. The CDR3 spans 13 residues. Looked up from germline, CDR1 is SGHRS and CDR2 is YFSETQ. In DNA form, the CDR3 reads TGTGCCAGCAGCTTAGCGGGCTCCTACGAGCAGTACTTC. Its translation: CASSLAGSYEQYF.